This note documents a single TCR beta chain sequence. The sample is drawn from a study of blood T cell repertoires in COVID-19. Study-wide context: T cells, B-cell-depleted T cells, or PBMCs supplied cDNA or gDNA.

Ages ranged from about 18 to 100 years, with residence in about two dozen US areas. As handled by the study authors: Amplification from reference gene primers served as the basis for estimated nucleated cell counts. The assay was immunoSEQ multiplex PCR, and TCRdb's table has in-frame clones only and misses some. V and J calls and clone size are as listed in that table; D and trimming were resolved from the DNA. The table has 250,000 to 300,000 clones, 80% to 90% seen once. Germline V lookup: CDR1 SGHDN, CDR2 FVKESK. V shed 0 bases and J 4 bases; nucleotides not matched to a gene: 21. The CDR3 is 20 residues long.

This clonotype originated in a man in his forties who had recovered from COVID-19. The specimen sequenced was PBMCs or T cells enriched from blood (not recorded which). V gene TRBV14 combines with J gene TRBJ2-7; 7 bases are shared with TRBD2. CDR3 coding DNA: TGTGCCAGCAGCCAAGAGCCGGCGGGGGTTTGGGTCCCTGAGACTTACGAGCAGTACTTC. Encoded protein: CASSQEPAGVWVPETYEQYF. Full variable domain (missing parts from reference TRBV14 and TRBJ2-7): EAGVTQFPSHSVIEKGQTVTLRCDPISGHDNLYWYRRVMGKEIKFLLHFVKESKQDESGMPNNRFLAERTGGTYSTLKVQPAELEDSGVYFCASSQEPAGVWVPETYEQYFGPGTRLTVT.